This TCR beta chain was captured in a study of T cell repertoires in ileal Crohn's disease. In regard to this clone: The antigen is not known.

Trimming cost V 0 bases and J 2 bases, with 13 bases left between them. CDR1 and CDR2 (germline): MNHEY, SVGAGI. The CDR3 spans 16 residues. Method: immunoSEQ multiplex PCR; TCRdb's copy keeps in-frame clones and lacks some. The sample records around 7,900 clones, more than 60% being singletons. Study-wide results and caveats: Clonal expansions were more frequent in active smokers than non-smokers at surgery. Endoscopic recurrence occurred in every patient whose clonality exceeded 26.8%. Compared with CD4 T cells, sorted CD8 cells carried more expanded clones.

The sample was ileal tissue. The gene calls are TRBV6-5 and TRBJ1-1; D is possibly TRBD1 (5 bases). This TCR was sampled from an adult with Crohn's disease. The CDR3 coding sequence is TGTGCCAGCAGTTACTCGAGTGGGGCCGGAAACACTGAAGCTTTCTTT. Amino acids: CASSYSSGAGNTEAFF.